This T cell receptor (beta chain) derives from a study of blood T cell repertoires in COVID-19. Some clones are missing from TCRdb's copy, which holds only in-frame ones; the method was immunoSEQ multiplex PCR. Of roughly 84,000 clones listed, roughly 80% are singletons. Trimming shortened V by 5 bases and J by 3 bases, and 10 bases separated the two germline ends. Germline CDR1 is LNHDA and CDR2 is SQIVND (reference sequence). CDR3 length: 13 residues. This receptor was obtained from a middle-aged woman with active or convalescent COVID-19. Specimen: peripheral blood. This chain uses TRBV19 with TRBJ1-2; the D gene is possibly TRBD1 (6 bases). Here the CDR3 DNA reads TGTGCCAGTAGTTCCCGGACAGACTATGGCTACACCTTC. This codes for CASSSRTDYGYTF.